A selection of T cell receptor beta chains follows, all from one sample in a study of blood T cell repertoires in COVID-19. TCRdb keeps only in-frame clones here, not all; method: immunoSEQ multiplex PCR. This sample has around 110,000 clones; approximately 88% occur once, and the top ten carry roughly 4.3%. Sample: peripheral blood. Receptors originate from a human donor in a cohort sampled during active COVID-19. CDR3s leave out the opening cysteine and the closing phenylalanine or tryptophan. Each record gives: CDR3 length, V gene, J gene, D gene, CDR3 protein. The D gene is left open where the match is weak.

length: 15
V: TRBV11-3
J: TRBJ2-2
D: .
CDR3: ASSLGPGGGYTGELF

length: 12
V: TRBV30
J: TRBJ1-3
D: .
CDR3: AWTRGSSGNTIY

length: 12
V: TRBV29-1
J: TRBJ1-1
D: .
CDR3: SVADSRMNTEAF

length: 10
V: TRBV7-3
J: TRBJ2-3
D: .
CDR3: ASSPNTDTQY

length: 11
V: TRBV15
J: TRBJ2-2
D: .
CDR3: ATSRDGAGELF

length: 12
V: TRBV24-1
J: TRBJ2-3
D: .
CDR3: ATSDSQGPWTQY

length: 10
V: TRBV12-3/TRBV12-4
J: TRBJ1-5
D: .
CDR3: ASSLTSKPQH

length: 15
V: TRBV27
J: TRBJ2-3
D: .
CDR3: ASSFQARRHPVDTQY

length: 14
V: TRBV21-1
J: TRBJ2-4
D: .
CDR3: ASSKRGGRDVNIQY

length: 13
V: TRBV3-1/TRBV3-2
J: TRBJ2-7
D: .
CDR3: ASTSSGTSANEQY

length: 10
V: TRBV2
J: TRBJ2-5
D: .
CDR3: ASSAGQETQY

length: 11
V: TRBV7-8
J: TRBJ1-5
D: .
CDR3: ASSLGRDQPQH

length: 15
V: TRBV18
J: TRBJ2-3
D: TRBD2
CDR3: ASSPGTMSQGRNTQY

length: 14
V: TRBV27
J: TRBJ2-1
D: .
CDR3: ASSFSGPSSYNEQF

length: 10
V: TRBV5-1
J: TRBJ2-5
D: .
CDR3: ASSLRGETQY

length: 12
V: TRBV27
J: TRBJ1-4
D: TRBD1
CDR3: ASSFGQDREKLF

length: 12
V: TRBV30
J: TRBJ1-2
D: TRBD1
CDR3: AWNPGQDNYGYT

length: 16
V: TRBV24-1
J: TRBJ2-1
D: TRBD2
CDR3: ATSDPTSGRAWGEEQF

length: 12
V: TRBV2
J: TRBJ2-5
D: TRBD2
CDR3: ASEGLAAGETQY

length: 13
V: TRBV6-6
J: TRBJ2-1
D: TRBD2
CDR3: ASSPRAGGSNEQF

length: 12
V: TRBV6-5
J: TRBJ1-2
D: TRBD1
CDR3: ASNYMGQGYGYT

length: 12
V: TRBV6-6
J: TRBJ2-7
D: TRBD1
CDR3: ASRPGQVTYEQY

length: 9
V: TRBV7-9
J: TRBJ2-1
D: .
CDR3: ASSFLNEQF

length: 15
V: TRBV9
J: TRBJ2-5
D: .
CDR3: ASSVGGGAGGGETQY

length: 16
V: TRBV7-2
J: TRBJ2-1
D: TRBD2
CDR3: ASSLLLAGDRSYNEQF

length: 15
V: TRBV4-3
J: TRBJ2-5
D: .
CDR3: ASSQARTGLVQETQY

length: 14
V: TRBV6-5
J: TRBJ1-5
D: .
CDR3: ASSSRSFYSNQPQH

length: 13
V: TRBV6-6
J: TRBJ2-7
D: TRBD2
CDR3: ASSWPGTRNYEQY

length: 13
V: TRBV7-3
J: TRBJ2-3
D: TRBD2
CDR3: ASSLTSGRTDTQY

length: 12
V: TRBV6-5
J: TRBJ1-4
D: TRBD1
CDR3: ASSYDRDNEKLF

length: 14
V: TRBV9
J: TRBJ2-1
D: TRBD2
CDR3: ASSVDGLAGTNEQF

length: 14
V: TRBV9
J: TRBJ1-5
D: .
CDR3: ASSPQRRYSNQPQH

length: 14
V: TRBV19
J: TRBJ2-3
D: .
CDR3: ASSTIRGLTTDTQY

length: 12
V: TRBV28
J: TRBJ1-5
D: .
CDR3: ASSPHSGNQPQH

length: 11
V: TRBV7-2
J: TRBJ2-7
D: .
CDR3: ASSPSSVYEQY

length: 12
V: TRBV28
J: TRBJ1-4
D: TRBD1
CDR3: ASSSGQINEKLF

length: 14
V: TRBV7-2
J: TRBJ1-2
D: .
CDR3: ASSSRWQGPNYGYT

length: 15
V: TRBV24-1
J: TRBJ2-2
D: .
CDR3: ATLGGSPGHNTGELF

length: 10
V: TRBV12-3/TRBV12-4
J: TRBJ1-1
D: .
CDR3: ASSLRRTEAF

length: 15
V: TRBV3-1/TRBV3-2
J: TRBJ2-5
D: TRBD2
CDR3: ASSQRGLAGGGETQY

length: 12
V: TRBV30
J: TRBJ1-5
D: .
CDR3: AWSGGQYNQPQH

length: 13
V: TRBV5-1
J: TRBJ1-1
D: TRBD1
CDR3: ASSQTTGRNTEAF